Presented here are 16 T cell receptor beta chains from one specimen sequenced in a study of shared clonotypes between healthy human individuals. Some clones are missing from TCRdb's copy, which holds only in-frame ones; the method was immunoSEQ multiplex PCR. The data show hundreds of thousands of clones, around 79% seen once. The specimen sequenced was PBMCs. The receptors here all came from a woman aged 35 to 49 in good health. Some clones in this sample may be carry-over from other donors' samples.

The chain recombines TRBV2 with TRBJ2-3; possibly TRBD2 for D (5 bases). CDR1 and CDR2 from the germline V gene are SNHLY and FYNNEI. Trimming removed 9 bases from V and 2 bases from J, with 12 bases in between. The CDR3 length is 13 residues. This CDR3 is CASSEAHTDTQYF. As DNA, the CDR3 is TGTGCCAGTAGCGAGGCACACACAGATACGCAGTATTTT.

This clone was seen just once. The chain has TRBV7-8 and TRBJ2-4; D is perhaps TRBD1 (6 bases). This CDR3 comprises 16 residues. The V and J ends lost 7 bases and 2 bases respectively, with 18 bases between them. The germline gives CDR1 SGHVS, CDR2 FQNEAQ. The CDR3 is CASKTTGASSKNIQYF. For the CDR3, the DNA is TGTGCCAGCAAGACGACAGGAGCCTCGTCCAAAAACATTCAGTACTTC.

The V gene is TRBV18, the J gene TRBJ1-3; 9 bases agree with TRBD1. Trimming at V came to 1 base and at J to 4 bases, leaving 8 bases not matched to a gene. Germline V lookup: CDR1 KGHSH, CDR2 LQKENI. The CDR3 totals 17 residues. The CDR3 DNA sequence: TGTGCCAGCTCACCACAAACAGGACAGGGGTACGGAAACACCATATATTTT. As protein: CASSPQTGQGYGNTIYF.

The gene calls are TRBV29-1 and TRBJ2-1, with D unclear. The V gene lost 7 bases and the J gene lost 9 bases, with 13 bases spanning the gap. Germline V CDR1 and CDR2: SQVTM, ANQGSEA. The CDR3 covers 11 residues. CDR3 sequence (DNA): TGCAGCGCAAATGAGATCCCTGAGCAGTTCTTC. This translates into CSANEIPEQFF.

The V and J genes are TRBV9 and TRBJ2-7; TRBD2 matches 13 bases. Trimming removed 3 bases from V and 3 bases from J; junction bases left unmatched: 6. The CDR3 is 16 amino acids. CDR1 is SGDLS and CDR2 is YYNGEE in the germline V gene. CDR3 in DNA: TGTGCCAGCAGCGCGGGGGGACTAGCGGGAAACTACGAGCAGTACTTC. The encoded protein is CASSAGGLAGNYEQYF.

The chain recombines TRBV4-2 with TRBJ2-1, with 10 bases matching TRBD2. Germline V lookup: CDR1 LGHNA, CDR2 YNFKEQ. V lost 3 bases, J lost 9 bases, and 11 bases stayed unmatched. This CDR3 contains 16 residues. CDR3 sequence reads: CASSQTGTSVLGEQFF. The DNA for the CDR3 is TGTGCCAGCAGCCAGACCGGGACTAGCGTTCTCGGTGAGCAGTTCTTC.

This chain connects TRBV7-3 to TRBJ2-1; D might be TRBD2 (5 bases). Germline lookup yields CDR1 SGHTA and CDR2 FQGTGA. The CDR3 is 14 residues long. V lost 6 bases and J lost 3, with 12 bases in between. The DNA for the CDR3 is TGTGCCAGCAGTTCGACCGCGGGCTACAATGAGCAGTTCTTC. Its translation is CASSSTAGYNEQFF.

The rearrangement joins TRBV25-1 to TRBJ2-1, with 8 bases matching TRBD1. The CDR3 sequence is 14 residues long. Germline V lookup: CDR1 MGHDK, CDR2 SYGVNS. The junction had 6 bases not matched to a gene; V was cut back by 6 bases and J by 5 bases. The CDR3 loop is CASRPQGVHNEQFF. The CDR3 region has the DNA TGTGCCAGCAGACCACAGGGGGTCCACAATGAGCAGTTCTTC.

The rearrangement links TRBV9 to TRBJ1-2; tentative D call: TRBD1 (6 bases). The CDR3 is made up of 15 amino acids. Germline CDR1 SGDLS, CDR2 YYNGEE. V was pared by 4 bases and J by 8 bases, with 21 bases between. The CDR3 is CASSTVEHRVWGYTF. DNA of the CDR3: TGTGCCAGCAGCACCGTAGAGCACAGGGTCTGGGGCTACACCTTC.

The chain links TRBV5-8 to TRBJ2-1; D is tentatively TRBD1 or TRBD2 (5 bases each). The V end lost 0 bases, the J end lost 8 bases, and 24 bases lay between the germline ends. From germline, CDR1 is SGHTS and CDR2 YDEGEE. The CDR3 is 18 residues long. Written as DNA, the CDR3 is TGTGCCAGCAGCTTGGGCGGGTTTGGGGGAACGCGCCGGGATGAGCAGTTCTTC. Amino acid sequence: CASSLGGFGGTRRDEQFF.

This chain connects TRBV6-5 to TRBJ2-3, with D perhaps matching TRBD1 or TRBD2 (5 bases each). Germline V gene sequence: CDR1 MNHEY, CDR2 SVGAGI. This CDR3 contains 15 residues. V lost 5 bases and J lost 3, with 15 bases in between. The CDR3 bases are TGTGCCAGCAGTCCCGGCTCCTGGGGGACAGATACGCAGTATTTT. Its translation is CASSPGSWGTDTQYF.

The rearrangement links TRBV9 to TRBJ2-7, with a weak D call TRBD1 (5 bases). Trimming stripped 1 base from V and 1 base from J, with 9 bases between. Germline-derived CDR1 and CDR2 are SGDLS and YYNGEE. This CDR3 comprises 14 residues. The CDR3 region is CASSVLSGSYEQYF. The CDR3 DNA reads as TGTGCCAGCAGCGTATTGTCAGGGTCCTACGAGCAGTACTTC. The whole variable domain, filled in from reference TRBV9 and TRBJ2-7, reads DSGVTQTPKHLITATGQRVTLRCSPRSGDLSVYWYQQSLDQGLQFLIQYYNGEERAKGNILERFSAQQFPDLHSELNLSSLELGDSALYFCASSVLSGSYEQYFGPGTRLTVT.

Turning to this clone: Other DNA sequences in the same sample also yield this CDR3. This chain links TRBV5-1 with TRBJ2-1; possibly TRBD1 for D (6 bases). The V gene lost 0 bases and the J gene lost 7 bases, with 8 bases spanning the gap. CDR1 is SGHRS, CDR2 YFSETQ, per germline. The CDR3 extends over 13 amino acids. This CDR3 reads CASSLGDNNEQFF. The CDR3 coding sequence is TGCGCCAGCAGCTTGGGGGACAATAATGAGCAGTTCTTC.

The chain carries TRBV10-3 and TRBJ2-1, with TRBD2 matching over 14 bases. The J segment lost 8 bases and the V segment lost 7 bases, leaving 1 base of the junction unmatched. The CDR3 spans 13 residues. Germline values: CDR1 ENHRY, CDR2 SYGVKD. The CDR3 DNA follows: TGTGCCATCAAGACTAGCGGGAGGGATGAGCAGTTCTTC. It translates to CAIKTSGRDEQFF.

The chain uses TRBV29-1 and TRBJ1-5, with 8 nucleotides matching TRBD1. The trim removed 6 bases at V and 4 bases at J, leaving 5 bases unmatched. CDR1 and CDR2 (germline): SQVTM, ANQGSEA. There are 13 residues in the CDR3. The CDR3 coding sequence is TGCAGCGTGGGGGACAGGACAAATCAGCCCCAGCATTTT. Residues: CSVGDRTNQPQHF. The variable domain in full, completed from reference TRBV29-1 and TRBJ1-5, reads SAVISQKPSRDICQRGTSLTIQCQVDSQVTMMFWYRQQPGQSLTLIATANQGSEATYESGFVIDKFPISRPNLTFSTLTVSNMSPEDSSIYLCSVGDRTNQPQHFGDGTRLSIL.

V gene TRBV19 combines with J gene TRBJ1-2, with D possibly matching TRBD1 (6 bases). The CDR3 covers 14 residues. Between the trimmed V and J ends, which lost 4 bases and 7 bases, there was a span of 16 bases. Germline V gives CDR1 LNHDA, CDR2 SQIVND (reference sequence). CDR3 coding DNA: TGTGCCAGTAGTACCCGCACAGGGTTGAGTGGCTACACCTTC. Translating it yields CASSTRTGLSGYTF.